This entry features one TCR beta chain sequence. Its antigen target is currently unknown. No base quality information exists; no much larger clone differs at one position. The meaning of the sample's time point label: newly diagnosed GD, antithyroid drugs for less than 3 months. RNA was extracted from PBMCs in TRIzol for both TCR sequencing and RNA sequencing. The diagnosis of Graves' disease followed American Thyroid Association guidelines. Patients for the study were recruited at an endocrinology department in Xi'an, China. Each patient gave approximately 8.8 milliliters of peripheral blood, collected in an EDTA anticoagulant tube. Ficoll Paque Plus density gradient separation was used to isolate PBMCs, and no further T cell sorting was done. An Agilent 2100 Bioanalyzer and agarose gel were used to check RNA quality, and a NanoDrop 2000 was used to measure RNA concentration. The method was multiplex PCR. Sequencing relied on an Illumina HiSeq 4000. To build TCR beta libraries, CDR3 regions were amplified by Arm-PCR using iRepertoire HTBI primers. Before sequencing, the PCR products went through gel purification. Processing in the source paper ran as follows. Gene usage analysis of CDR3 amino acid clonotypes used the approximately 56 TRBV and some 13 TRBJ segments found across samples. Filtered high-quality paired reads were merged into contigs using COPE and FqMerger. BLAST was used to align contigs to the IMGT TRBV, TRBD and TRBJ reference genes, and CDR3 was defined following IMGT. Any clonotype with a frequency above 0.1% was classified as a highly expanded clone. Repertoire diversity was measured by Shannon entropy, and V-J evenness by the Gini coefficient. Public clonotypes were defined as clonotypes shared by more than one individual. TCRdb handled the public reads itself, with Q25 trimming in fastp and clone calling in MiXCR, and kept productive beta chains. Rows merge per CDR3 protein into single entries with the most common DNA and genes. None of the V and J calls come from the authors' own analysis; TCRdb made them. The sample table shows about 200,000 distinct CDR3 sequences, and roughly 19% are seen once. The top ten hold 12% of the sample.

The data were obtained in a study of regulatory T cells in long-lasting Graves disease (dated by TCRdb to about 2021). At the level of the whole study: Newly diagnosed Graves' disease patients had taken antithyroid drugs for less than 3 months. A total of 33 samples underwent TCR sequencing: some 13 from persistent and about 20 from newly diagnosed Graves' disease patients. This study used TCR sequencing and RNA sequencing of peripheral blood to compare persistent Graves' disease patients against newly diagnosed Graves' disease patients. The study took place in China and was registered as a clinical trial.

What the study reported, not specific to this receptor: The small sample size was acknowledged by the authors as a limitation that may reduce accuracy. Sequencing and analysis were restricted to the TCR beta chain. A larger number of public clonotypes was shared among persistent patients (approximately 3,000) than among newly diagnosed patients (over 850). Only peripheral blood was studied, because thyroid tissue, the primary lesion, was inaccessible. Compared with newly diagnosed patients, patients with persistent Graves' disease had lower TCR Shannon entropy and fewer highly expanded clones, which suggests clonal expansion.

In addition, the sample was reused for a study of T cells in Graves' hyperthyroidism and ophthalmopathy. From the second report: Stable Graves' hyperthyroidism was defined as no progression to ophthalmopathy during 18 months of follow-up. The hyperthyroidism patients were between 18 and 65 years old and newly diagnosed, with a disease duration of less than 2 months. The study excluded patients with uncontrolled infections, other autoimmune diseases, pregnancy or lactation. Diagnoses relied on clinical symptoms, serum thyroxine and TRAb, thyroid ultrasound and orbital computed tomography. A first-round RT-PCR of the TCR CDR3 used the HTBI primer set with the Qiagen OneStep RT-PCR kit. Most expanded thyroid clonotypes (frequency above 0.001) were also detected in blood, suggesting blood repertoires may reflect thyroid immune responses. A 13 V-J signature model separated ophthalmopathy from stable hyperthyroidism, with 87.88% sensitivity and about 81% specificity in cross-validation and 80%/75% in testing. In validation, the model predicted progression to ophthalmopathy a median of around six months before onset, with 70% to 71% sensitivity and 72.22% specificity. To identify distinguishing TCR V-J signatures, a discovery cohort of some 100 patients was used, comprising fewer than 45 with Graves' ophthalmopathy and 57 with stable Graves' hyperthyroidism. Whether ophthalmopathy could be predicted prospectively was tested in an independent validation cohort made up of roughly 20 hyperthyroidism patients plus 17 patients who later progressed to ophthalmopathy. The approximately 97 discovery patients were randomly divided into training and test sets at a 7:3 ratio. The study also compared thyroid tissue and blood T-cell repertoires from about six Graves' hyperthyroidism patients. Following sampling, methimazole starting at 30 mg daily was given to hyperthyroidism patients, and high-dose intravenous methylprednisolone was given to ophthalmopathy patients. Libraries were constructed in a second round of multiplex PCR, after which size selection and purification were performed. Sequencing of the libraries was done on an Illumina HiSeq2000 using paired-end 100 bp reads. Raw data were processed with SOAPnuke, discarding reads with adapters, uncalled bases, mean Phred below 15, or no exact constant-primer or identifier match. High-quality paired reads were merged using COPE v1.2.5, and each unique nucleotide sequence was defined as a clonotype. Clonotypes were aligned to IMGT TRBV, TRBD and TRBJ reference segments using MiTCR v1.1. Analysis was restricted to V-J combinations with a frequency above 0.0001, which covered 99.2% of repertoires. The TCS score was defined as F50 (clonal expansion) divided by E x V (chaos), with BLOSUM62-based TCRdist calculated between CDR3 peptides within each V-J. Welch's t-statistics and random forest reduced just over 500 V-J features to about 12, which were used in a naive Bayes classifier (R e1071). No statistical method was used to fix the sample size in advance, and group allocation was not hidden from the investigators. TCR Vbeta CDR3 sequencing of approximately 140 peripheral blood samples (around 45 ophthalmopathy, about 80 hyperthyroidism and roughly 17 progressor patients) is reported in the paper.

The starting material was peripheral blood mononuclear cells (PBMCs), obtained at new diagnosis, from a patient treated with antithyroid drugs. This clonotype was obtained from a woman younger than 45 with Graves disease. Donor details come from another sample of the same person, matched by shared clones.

The nucleotide sequence reads as follows: TGTGCCAGCAGCCAGACCAATTCACCCCTCCACTTT. The resulting protein is CASSQTNSPLHF. The chain couples TRBV7-9 to TRBJ1-6, with the D gene call left open. V lost 5 bases and J lost 7 bases; the stretch between them is 6 bases long. CDR3 length: 12 amino acids, cysteine to phenylalanine. The sequence is cut down to CDR3 DNA, 36 bases in frame from base 1. According to the germline V gene (reference sequence), CDR1 reads SEHNR and CDR2 reads FQNEAQ.